A selection of T cell receptor beta chains follows, all from one sample in a study of regulatory T cells in long-lasting Graves disease. TCRdb re-called the multiplex PCR reads through MiXCR, storing one row per CDR3 protein. The repertoire has hundreds of thousands of distinct CDR3 sequences, approximately 16% of them found once; the top ten carry 30%. The same sample was also used in a study of T cells in Graves' hyperthyroidism and ophthalmopathy.

Sequencing was performed on peripheral blood mononuclear cells (PBMCs), taken at new diagnosis, from a patient treated with antithyroid drugs. These receptors were taken from a middle-aged man with Graves disease. Each CDR3 is given with its conserved first and last residue. Fields, in order: D gene, J gene, V gene, clone size, CDR3 DNA, CDR3 protein. The D gene is left open where the match is weak. Clone size is shown for a subset of rows, as once, few, many or a class of expanded clone.

>.|TRBJ2-3|TRBV6-1|many
TGTGCCAGCAGTGAAGTGTGGATGGAGACAGATACGCAGTATTTT
CASSEVWMETDTQYF
>.|TRBJ2-5|TRBV7-9|many
TGTGCCAGCAGCCCCCCGGATGAAGAGACCCAGTACTTC
CASSPPDEETQYF
>.|TRBJ2-7|TRBV24-1|few
TGTGCCACCAGTGATTCCGGGCCGCCCTCCTACGAGCAGTACTTC
CATSDSGPPSYEQYF
>TRBD2|TRBJ2-3|TRBV7-2|.
TGTGCCAGCAGCATACTAGCGGGACTCACAGATACGCAGTATTTT
CASSILAGLTDTQYF
>TRBD2|TRBJ2-7|TRBV7-9|.
TGTGCCAGCAGCCCGGGACTAGCGGACTCCTACGAGCAGTACTTC
CASSPGLADSYEQYF
>.|TRBJ1-5|TRBV4-1|few
TGCGCCAGCAGCCAAGATCCGGGACGCAGAGATCAGCCCCAGCATTTT
CASSQDPGRRDQPQHF
>.|TRBJ2-2|TRBV5-1|few
TGCGCCAGCAGCTTGGATCCTGCCGCGAACACCGGGGAGCTGTTTTTT
CASSLDPAANTGELFF
>TRBD1|TRBJ2-3|TRBV2|many
TGTGCCAGCAGTGGGGACAGGGGACCCACAGATACGCAGTATTTT
CASSGDRGPTDTQYF
>TRBD2|TRBJ2-1|TRBV30|many
TGTGCCTGGAGTCTAGGACTAGCCGTCGACGAGCAGTTCTTC
CAWSLGLAVDEQFF
>.|TRBJ2-5|TRBV27|many
TGTGCCAGCAGTTTCGGTGGGGGGCCGGGAGAGACCCAGTACTTC
CASSFGGGPGETQYF
>.|TRBJ1-2|TRBV25-1|.
TGTGCCAGCAGTGAATTGGACGGGTTCTATGGCTACACCTTC
CASSELDGFYGYTF
>TRBD2|TRBJ2-7|TRBV2|many
TGTGCCTCCGAACTAGCGGCTTCCTACGAGCAGTACTTC
CASELAASYEQYF
>.|TRBJ2-1|TRBV28|many
TGTGCCAGCGGATTTGGGGGCCGCTCCTACAATGAGCAGTTCTTC
CASGFGGRSYNEQFF
>.|TRBJ2-3|TRBV6-5|many
TGTGCCAGCAGTTACGGCGGGGCCCGCACAGATACGCAGTATTTT
CASSYGGARTDTQYF
>TRBD1|TRBJ2-1|TRBV24-1|many
TGTGCCACCAGTGATTTCGGACAGGGGTGGGGGTATGAGCAGTTCTTC
CATSDFGQGWGYEQFF
>.|TRBJ2-1|TRBV10-3|.
TGTGCCATCAGTGACAGGGACGGTTACAATGAGCAGTTCTTC
CAISDRDGYNEQFF